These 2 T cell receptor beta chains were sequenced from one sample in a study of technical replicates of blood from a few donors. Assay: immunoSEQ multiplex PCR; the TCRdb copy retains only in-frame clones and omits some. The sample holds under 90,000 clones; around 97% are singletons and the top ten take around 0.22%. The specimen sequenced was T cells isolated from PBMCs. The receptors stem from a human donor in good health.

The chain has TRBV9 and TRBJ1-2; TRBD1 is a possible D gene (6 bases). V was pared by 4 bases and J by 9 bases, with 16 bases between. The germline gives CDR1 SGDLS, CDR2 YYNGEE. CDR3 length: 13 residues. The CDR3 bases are TGTGCCAGCAGCCCCCTCGGACAGTACAGCTACACCTTC. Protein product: CASSPLGQYSYTF.

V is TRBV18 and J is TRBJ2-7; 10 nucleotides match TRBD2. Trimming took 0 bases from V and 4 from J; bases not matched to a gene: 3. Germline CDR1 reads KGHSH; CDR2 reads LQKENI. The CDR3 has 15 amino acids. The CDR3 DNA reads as TGTGCCAGCTCACCACCTAGCGGGAGGCATTACGAGCAGTACTTC. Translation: CASSPPSGRHYEQYF.